This TCR beta chain is drawn from a study of blood T cell repertoires in COVID-19. Source study methods: Estimation of nucleated cell counts was performed using reference gene primer amplification. The assay was immunoSEQ multiplex PCR, and TCRdb's table has in-frame clones only and misses some. Clonal size and the V and J genes are those of that table, whereas D and trimming came from the DNA. There are 250,000 to 300,000 clones in the sample; 70% to 75% occur only once, and around 3.2% lies in the top ten. CDR1 is SQVTM, CDR2 ANQGSEA, per germline. CDR3 length equals 14 residues. V was pared by 5 bases and J by 6 bases, with 12 bases of the junction left unmatched.

This chain links TRBV29-1 with TRBJ2-7; 8 positions match TRBD1. This clonotype was obtained from a woman aged 80 or older with acute or convalescent COVID-19. Sequencing input: peripheral blood. The CDR3 DNA reads TGCAGCGTTCACCCCGGACAGGGTTCGGGCGAGCAGTACTTC. Translation: CSVHPGQGSGEQYF.